These T cell receptor beta chains were read from a single sample in a study of T-cell reconstitution after alpha-beta-depleted transplantation in children. TCRdb re-derived calls from the PCR reads in MiXCR, one entry per CDR3 protein. The sample has over 150,000 distinct CDR3 sequences, roughly 15% seen once. Source: PBMCs from the stem cell graft donor, taken from the stem cell graft. Receptor source: a human donor who donated a stem cell graft to a child with acute lymphoblastic leukemia. The CDR3 runs from the conserved cysteine through the conserved F or W. Each record gives: J gene, clone size, V gene, D gene, CDR3 DNA, CDR3 protein. The D gene is left open where the match is weak. Some rows mark clone size as missing; the rest say once, few, many or name a class of expanded clone.

j_call: TRBJ2-7; clone_size: many; v_call: TRBV5-8; d_call: TRBD1; cdr3_nt: TGTGCCAGCAGCCGACAGGGCAGGGGTTCCTACGAGCAGTACTTC; cdr3_aa: CASSRQGRGSYEQYF
j_call: TRBJ2-7; clone_size: many; v_call: TRBV7-8; d_call: NA; cdr3_nt: TGTGCCAGCAGCTTGACTAGATACGAGCAGTACTTC; cdr3_aa: CASSLTRYEQYF
j_call: TRBJ2-1; clone_size: few; v_call: TRBV12-3/TRBV12-4; d_call: NA; cdr3_nt: TGTGCCAGCAGTCCGCGGACAGCAGACAATGAGCAGTTCTTC; cdr3_aa: CASSPRTADNEQFF
j_call: TRBJ2-1; clone_size: NA; v_call: TRBV4-1; d_call: NA; cdr3_nt: TGCGCCAGCAGCCCCGTGGGGGGGGCCGAATACAATGAGCAGTTCTTC; cdr3_aa: CASSPVGGAEYNEQFF
j_call: TRBJ2-7; clone_size: many; v_call: TRBV5-1; d_call: NA; cdr3_nt: TGCGCCAGCGCCGGGACACCCGACTACGAGCAGTACTTC; cdr3_aa: CASAGTPDYEQYF
j_call: TRBJ1-1; clone_size: NA; v_call: TRBV30; d_call: NA; cdr3_nt: TGTGCCTGGAGGTCACTGGGGGGTGAAGCTTTCTTT; cdr3_aa: CAWRSLGGEAFF
j_call: TRBJ2-7; clone_size: many; v_call: TRBV7-8; d_call: TRBD2; cdr3_nt: TGTGCCAGCAGCTTAGATTTACTAGCGGGATCTACCGAGCAGTACTTC; cdr3_aa: CASSLDLLAGSTEQYF
j_call: TRBJ2-7; clone_size: NA; v_call: TRBV12-3/TRBV12-4; d_call: TRBD1; cdr3_nt: TGTGCCAGCAGTCGCACCGGGACAGGGACCTATTTC; cdr3_aa: CASSRTGTGTYF
j_call: TRBJ2-1; clone_size: many; v_call: TRBV5-1; d_call: NA; cdr3_nt: TGCGCCAGCAGCTGGGAAAGTTGGAATGAGCAGTTCTTC; cdr3_aa: CASSWESWNEQFF
j_call: TRBJ1-1; clone_size: many; v_call: TRBV28; d_call: TRBD1; cdr3_nt: TGTGCCAGCAGTTCTCAGACAGGGGCTTACATGAACACTGAAGCTTTCTTT; cdr3_aa: CASSSQTGAYMNTEAFF
j_call: TRBJ2-1; clone_size: NA; v_call: TRBV20-1; d_call: NA; cdr3_nt: TGCAGTACCCTGATAGTGGGTGAGCAGTTCTTC; cdr3_aa: CSTLIVGEQFF
j_call: TRBJ2-1; clone_size: many; v_call: TRBV4-2; d_call: TRBD2; cdr3_nt: TGTGCCAGTAGTAAAGGGGCGGGAGGGGAAAATGAGCAGTTCTTC; cdr3_aa: CASSKGAGGENEQFF
j_call: TRBJ1-6; clone_size: many; v_call: TRBV20-1; d_call: NA; cdr3_nt: TGCAGTGCTAGAGCCCGGACGGGCCATAGCTCCTATAATTCACCCCTCCACTTT; cdr3_aa: CSARARTGHSSYNSPLHF
j_call: TRBJ1-3; clone_size: many; v_call: TRBV13; d_call: NA; cdr3_nt: TGTGCCAGCAGCTTAGGACAGGGCAGACGTGGAAACACCATATATTTT; cdr3_aa: CASSLGQGRRGNTIYF
j_call: TRBJ2-7; clone_size: NA; v_call: TRBV27; d_call: NA; cdr3_nt: TGTGCCAGCAGGTCCCGGGGGCTAGGCTACGAGCAGTACTTC; cdr3_aa: CASRSRGLGYEQYF
j_call: TRBJ2-4; clone_size: many; v_call: TRBV28; d_call: TRBD2; cdr3_nt: TGTGCCAGCAGTCGAGCGGGAGGGCCATTTTTGGCCAAAAACATTCAGTACTTC; cdr3_aa: CASSRAGGPFLAKNIQYF
j_call: TRBJ2-7; clone_size: few; v_call: TRBV29-1; d_call: NA; cdr3_nt: TGCAGCGTTGCAAGGGACGGCTACGAGCAGTACTTC; cdr3_aa: CSVARDGYEQYF
j_call: TRBJ1-4; clone_size: NA; v_call: TRBV20-1; d_call: NA; cdr3_nt: TGCAGTGCTAGAGACACCGCAACTAATGAAAAACTGTTTTTT; cdr3_aa: CSARDTATNEKLFF
j_call: TRBJ1-4; clone_size: many; v_call: TRBV27; d_call: TRBD1; cdr3_nt: TGTGCCAGCAGGCCATTCCGACAGGGAGGCGAAAAACTGTTTTTT; cdr3_aa: CASRPFRQGGEKLFF
j_call: TRBJ1-1; clone_size: many; v_call: TRBV5-1; d_call: NA; cdr3_nt: TGCGCCAGCAGCCTGAGGGACGGCGGCACTGAAGCTTTCTTT; cdr3_aa: CASSLRDGGTEAFF
j_call: TRBJ2-7; clone_size: NA; v_call: TRBV5-1; d_call: TRBD1; cdr3_nt: TGCGCCAGCAGCTTGAAACCACAGGGGAATAGTGACAGCTACGAGCAGTACTTC; cdr3_aa: CASSLKPQGNSDSYEQYF
j_call: TRBJ2-3; clone_size: many; v_call: TRBV5-1; d_call: NA; cdr3_nt: TGCGCCAGCAGCTTGTTTTTGGGCGACAGCGTGGGAGATACGCAGTATTTT; cdr3_aa: CASSLFLGDSVGDTQYF
j_call: TRBJ2-7; clone_size: many; v_call: TRBV29-1; d_call: NA; cdr3_nt: TGCAGCGTTGACAAAAAGGTATTTAGCTCCTACGAGCAGTACTTC; cdr3_aa: CSVDKKVFSSYEQYF
j_call: TRBJ2-5; clone_size: NA; v_call: TRBV5-1; d_call: NA; cdr3_nt: TGCGCCAGCAGCATCGGACGTCAAGAGACCCAGTACTTC; cdr3_aa: CASSIGRQETQYF
j_call: TRBJ2-2; clone_size: few; v_call: TRBV5-5; d_call: NA; cdr3_nt: TGTGCCAGCAGCTTGGTCGTCCTTGGAGGGGAGCTGTTTTTT; cdr3_aa: CASSLVVLGGELFF
j_call: TRBJ1-4; clone_size: many; v_call: TRBV29-1; d_call: NA; cdr3_nt: TGCAGCGTTGAAGACCATAATGAAAAACTGTTTTTT; cdr3_aa: CSVEDHNEKLFF
j_call: TRBJ1-1; clone_size: many; v_call: TRBV5-1; d_call: NA; cdr3_nt: TGCGCCAGTCGAGTCGCGATGAGCGTGGACACTGAAGCTTTCTTT; cdr3_aa: CASRVAMSVDTEAFF
j_call: TRBJ2-3; clone_size: many; v_call: TRBV14; d_call: NA; cdr3_nt: TGTGCCAGCAGCCAAGATTGGACTTTCTCCCGTCATACGCAGTATTTT; cdr3_aa: CASSQDWTFSRHTQYF
j_call: TRBJ1-1; clone_size: few; v_call: TRBV27; d_call: NA; cdr3_nt: TGTGCCAGCAGTTTCAAGGTGAACACTGAAGCTTTCTTT; cdr3_aa: CASSFKVNTEAFF
j_call: TRBJ2-2; clone_size: many; v_call: TRBV5-1; d_call: NA; cdr3_nt: TGCGCCAGCACCCAGATGAACACCGGGGAGCTGTTTTTT; cdr3_aa: CASTQMNTGELFF
j_call: TRBJ2-7; clone_size: NA; v_call: TRBV28; d_call: TRBD1; cdr3_nt: TGTGCCAGCAGTTTGTACAGGGGCGGGCGCGAGCAGTACTTC; cdr3_aa: CASSLYRGGREQYF
j_call: TRBJ1-2; clone_size: few; v_call: TRBV7-2; d_call: NA; cdr3_nt: TGTGCCAGCAGCCATCCCGGGACACCGAACAGCTATGGCTACACCTTC; cdr3_aa: CASSHPGTPNSYGYTF
j_call: TRBJ1-1; clone_size: few; v_call: TRBV20-1; d_call: NA; cdr3_nt: TGCAGTGCTAGAGATCGCGGGGAGAGGTTGGGCACTGAAGCTTTCTTT; cdr3_aa: CSARDRGERLGTEAFF
j_call: TRBJ2-3; clone_size: NA; v_call: TRBV11-3; d_call: NA; cdr3_nt: TGTGCCAGCAGCTTTAATTCGGGAGATACGCAGTATTTT; cdr3_aa: CASSFNSGDTQYF
j_call: TRBJ2-1; clone_size: many; v_call: TRBV12-3/TRBV12-4; d_call: TRBD2; cdr3_nt: TGTGCCAGCAGTTCTGGACTAGCGTTATCCTACAATGAGCAGTTCTTC; cdr3_aa: CASSSGLALSYNEQFF
j_call: TRBJ2-2; clone_size: many; v_call: TRBV6-5; d_call: NA; cdr3_nt: TGTGCCAGCAGTTACGATCCTAGCTCCACCGGGGAGCTGTTTTTT; cdr3_aa: CASSYDPSSTGELFF
j_call: TRBJ2-5; clone_size: many; v_call: TRBV20-1; d_call: NA; cdr3_nt: TGCAGTGCTAGGAATTTAGGGGAGACCCAGTACTTC; cdr3_aa: CSARNLGETQYF